The 10 T cell receptor beta chains in this list originate from one sample, sequenced in a study of blood T cell repertoires in COVID-19. Here immunoSEQ multiplex PCR was the method, and the copy in TCRdb shows in-frame clones only, minus some. This sample has around 54,000 clones, with 70% to 90% found just once. Material: peripheral blood. The receptor set was obtained from a human donor in a cohort sampled during active COVID-19.

Concerning this clone itself: An end of the junction differs from the germline gene, which may be a read error. The chain joins TRBV7-8 to TRBJ2-7; 8 positions match TRBD2. Germline values: CDR1 SGHVS, CDR2 FQNEAQ. The CDR3 length is 15 residues. DNA for the CDR3: TGTGTCAGCAGCTTAGCGCGGGGCGGGAGGCCCGAGCAGTACTTC. As protein: CVSSLARGGRPEQYF.

This clone has a handful of counts. The V and J genes are TRBV7-7 and TRBJ1-5; D remains unclear. The V end was cut by 5 bases, the J end by 2 bases, with 13 bases between. There are 15 residues in the CDR3. Germline assignment: CDR1 SSHAT and CDR2 FNYEAQ (reference sequence). The chain's CDR3 is CASSPGFGGNQPQHF. The CDR3 nucleotides read TGTGCCAGCAGCCCGGGGTTTGGGGGCAATCAGCCCCAGCATTTT.

The genes are TRBV6-2 or TRBV6-3 and TRBJ1-5; unclear D gene. V lost 6 bases and J 6 bases, leaving 9 bases between the germline ends. This CDR3 contains 12 residues. Germline lookup yields CDR1 MNHEY and CDR2 SVGEGT. The DNA for the CDR3 is TGTGCCAGCAGCGCAGAGGGTCAGCCCCAGCATTTT. Residues: CASSAEGQPQHF.

The genes are TRBV5-1 and TRBJ1-1; 7 bases fit TRBD1. Looked up from germline, CDR1 is SGHRS and CDR2 is YFSETQ. With V trimmed by 7 bases and J by 2 bases, 8 bases remained unmatched. CDR3 size: 14 residues. This CDR3 is CASAYGDRNTEAFF. In DNA, the CDR3 is TGCGCCAGCGCCTATGGGGACAGAAACACTGAAGCTTTCTTT.

The V call is TRBV7-9, the J call TRBJ2-3, with 14 bases matching TRBD2. The CDR3 totals 18 residues. J was trimmed by 5 bases and V by 5 bases; bases with no gene match: 12. Germline lookup yields CDR1 SEHNR and CDR2 FQNEAQ (reference sequence). CDR3 sequence: CASSLPPRLAGGIDTQYF. CDR3 nucleotides: TGTGCCAGCAGCCTCCCCCCCCGACTAGCGGGGGGGATAGATACGCAGTATTTT.

The chain uses TRBV28 and TRBJ2-7, with 7 bases aligning to TRBD1. In germline, CDR1 is MDHEN, CDR2 SYDVKM. V was clipped by 5 bases and J by 7 bases; unmatched bases: 14. The CDR3 contains 15 residues. CDR3 region: CASSPTGRGRGEQYF. DNA for the CDR3: TGTGCCAGCAGTCCCACTGGTAGGGGCAGGGGGGAGCAGTACTTC.

This clone came up a few times. The J gene is TRBJ2-7, the V gene TRBV5-1; the D gene is possibly TRBD2 (6 bases). V lost 4 bases and J lost 2, with 13 bases in between. CDR1 SGHRS and CDR2 YFSETQ come from the germline V gene. This CDR3 spans 14 amino acids. DNA of the CDR3: TGCGCCAGCAGCCCCCTTGGGGGGACCTACGAGCAGTACTTC. Its translation is CASSPLGGTYEQYF.

In nucleotides, the CDR3 is TGCGCCAGCAGCCTAGGGGGGGGTTTACGTGAAAAACTGTTTTTT. The encoded protein is CASSLGGGLREKLFF. This chain connects TRBV4-1 to TRBJ1-4; possibly TRBD1 for D (6 bases). V lost 4 bases, J lost 7 bases, and 16 bases lay in between. The germline CDR1 and CDR2 sequences are MGHRA and YSYEKL. The CDR3 spans 15 residues.

The genes are TRBV18 and TRBJ1-4; TRBD1 aligns across 7 bases. Germline assignment: CDR1 KGHSH and CDR2 LQKENI. Trimming took 6 bases from V and 5 from J; bases not matched to a gene: 6. CDR3 length: 14 amino acids. Here the CDR3 reads CASSSGTENEKLFF. The CDR3, as DNA: TGTGCCAGCTCGTCCGGGACAGAGAATGAAAAACTGTTTTTT.

The rearrangement links TRBV4-1 to TRBJ1-3; TRBD1 is a possible D gene (6 bases). CDR3 length: 16 residues. Germline values: CDR1 MGHRA, CDR2 YSYEKL. Deletions cut 3 bases from V and 0 bases from J, with 12 bases between. The DNA of the CDR3 is TGCGCCAGCAGCCAGGGGAGACAGGTCTCTGGAAACACCATATATTTT. It encodes CASSQGRQVSGNTIYF.